This TCR beta chain was sequenced in a study of T cells in Graves' hyperthyroidism and ophthalmopathy. This CDR3 has 15 amino acids. The V end lost 2 bases, the J end lost 11 bases, and 22 bases lay between the germline ends. The germline CDR1 and CDR2 sequences are SGHRS and YFSETQ. Newly diagnosed patients aged 18 to 65 had hyperthyroidism of under 2 months' duration. On the basis of clinical symptoms, serum thyroxine and TRAb, thyroid ultrasound and orbital computed tomography, diagnoses were made. The study's findings and limits: The model identified upcoming ophthalmopathy a median about 7.1 months ahead of onset. Blood held most thyroid clonotypes expanded above 0.001 frequency.

RNA transcripts provided the source from which TCR beta CDR3 regions were amplified. The study used the HTBI primer set for a first-round RT-PCR of the TCR CDR3. TCRdb ran MiXCR on the multiplex PCR reads and lists one entry per CDR3 protein. The profile shows 350,000 to 450,000 distinct CDR3 sequences, about 15% of them singletons. The table lists this clonotype with a few counts. The antigen is undetermined. Sample: blood. The sequence was obtained from a woman aged 55-69 years with Graves' hyperthyroidism. The rearrangement uses TRBV5-1 and TRBJ1-1; D gene ambiguous. This chain's CDR3 is CASSFSGLGPKGAFF. The CDR3 DNA sequence: TGCGCCAGCAGCTTTTCAGGATTGGGCCCAAAGGGTGCTTTCTTT.